This T cell receptor (beta chain) was sequenced for a study of T cells in Graves' hyperthyroidism and ophthalmopathy. General study findings and limits: Blood also held most thyroid clonotypes expanded beyond 0.001.

RNA transcripts gave rise to amplified TCR beta CDR3 regions. HTBI primers drove first-round RT-PCR of the TCR CDR3. MiXCR, run by TCRdb on the multiplex PCR reads, gives a single entry per CDR3 protein. The table has hundreds of thousands of distinct CDR3 sequences, around 25% seen once. This clonotype was seen repeatedly, ten times or more. Antigen: not known. Uncontrolled infection, other autoimmune disease, pregnancy or lactation disqualified patients from enrolment. Germline loops: CDR1 MNHEY, CDR2 SMNVEV (reference sequence). This CDR3 is 14 amino acids long. The ends lost 7 bases at V and 6 bases at J; junction bases unmatched: 12.

This rearrangement joins TRBV27 to TRBJ2-7; 7 nucleotides align to TRBD2. Sequencing was performed on blood. The clonotype comes from a woman aged 40 to 49 with Graves' ophthalmopathy. CDR3 DNA: TGTGCCAGCAAGGCGGGAGTGGGGGTGGGCGAGCAGTACTTC. Amino acid sequence: CASKAGVGVGEQYF.